The 20 T cell receptor beta chains presented below share a single source sample, sequenced in a study of beta chain features in type 1 diabetes. Study-wide results and limits: TCRB CDR3s from Type 1 diabetes patients were moderately but significantly shorter in all four CD4+ subsets.

No antigen has been identified for these receptors. cDNA synthesis used the whole RNA isolate, giving expressed TCRB sequences. Libraries were prepared by immunoSEQ multiplex PCR; TCRdb keeps only in-frame clonotypes and omits some of them. The sample consists of tens of thousands of clones, approximately 45% of them appearing once. The sample consisted of Tregs from blood. Every receptor here comes from a man aged 25-45 years with type 1 diabetes.

The V gene is TRBV6-6, the J gene TRBJ2-7; tentatively, D is TRBD1 (5 bases). Germline V gene data show CDR1 as MNHNY and CDR2 as SVGAGI (reference sequence). Trimming took off 2 bases at V and 5 bases at J, with 13 bases between the two ends. The CDR3 is made up of 14 amino acids. CDR3 region: CASSYTKNRHEQYF. DNA of the CDR3: TGTGCCAGCAGTTACACAAAAAACAGGCACGAGCAGTACTTC.

In this sample, this clone turned up a few times. V is TRBV25-1 and J is TRBJ2-7; the match to TRBD2 covers 8 bases. The ends lost 6 bases at V and 0 bases at J; junction bases unmatched: 4. From germline, CDR1 is MGHDK and CDR2 SYGVNS. The CDR3 totals 14 residues. The CDR3 bases are TGTGCCAGCAGCCCGAGCGGGGGCTCCTACGAGCAGTACTTC. Protein sequence: CASSPSGGSYEQYF.

The rearrangement uses TRBV7-3 and TRBJ2-7; the D is unclear. The CDR3 covers 12 residues. The germline gives CDR1 SGHTA, CDR2 FQGTGA. V was shortened by 4 bases and J by 3 bases, with 7 bases between the two germline ends. CDR3 nucleotides: TGTGCCAGCAGCTACGTCAGCTACGAGCAGTACTTC. Its protein product is CASSYVSYEQYF. The full variable domain, completed using reference TRBV7-3 and TRBJ2-7, is GAGVSQTPSNKVTEKGKYVELRCDPISGHTALYWYRQSLGQGPEFLIYFQGTGAADDSGLPNDRFFAVRPEGSVSTLKIQRTERGDSAVYLCASSYVSYEQYFGPGTRLTVT.

CDR3 loop: CASGPGLYNEQFF. DNA for the CDR3: TGTGCCAGCGGCCCCGGACTCTACAATGAGCAGTTCTTC. This chain connects TRBV6-5 to TRBJ2-1, with D perhaps matching TRBD2 (5 bases). Between the trimmed V and J ends, which lost 8 bases and 3 bases, there was a span of 11 bases. This CDR3 region has 13 residues. Germline-derived CDR1 and CDR2 are MNHEY and SVGAGI.

The chain is built from TRBV5-5 and TRBJ1-1, with a possible D match to TRBD1 (6 bases). This CDR3 comprises 17 residues. Looked up from germline, CDR1 is SGHKS and CDR2 is YYEKEE (reference sequence). Trimming removed 0 bases at V and 1 base at J, with 16 bases between. In nucleotides, the CDR3 is TGTGCCAGCAGCTTGGGACGGGGCAGGGGACAGAACACTGAAGCTTTCTTT. It translates to CASSLGRGRGQNTEAFF.

The chain carries TRBV28 and TRBJ2-1; possible D gene TRBD2, 6 bases. Trimming took 4 bases from V and 11 from J, leaving 15 bases between them. The CDR3 loop spans 13 amino acids. The germline V gene has CDR1 MDHEN and CDR2 SYDVKM. CDR3 loop: CASSSPVLAKQFF. Written as DNA, the CDR3 is TGTGCCAGCAGTTCCCCAGTACTAGCTAAGCAGTTCTTC.

This clone was found a few times. The chain employs TRBV10-3 and TRBJ1-5; D is undetermined. CDR1 is ENHRY, CDR2 SYGVKD, per germline. The CDR3 contains 12 residues. The V end was cut by 4 bases, the J end by 3 bases, with 4 bases between. The CDR3 coding sequence is TGTGCCATCAGTGGCGACAATCAGCCCCAGCATTTT. Encoded protein: CAISGDNQPQHF.

The sample holds a few counts of this clone. The rearrangement joins TRBV29-1 to TRBJ1-5, with 9 nucleotides matching TRBD1. CDR1 is SQVTM and CDR2 is ANQGSEA in the germline V gene. There are 13 residues in the CDR3. J gave up 7 bases and V 6 bases, and 7 bases lay outside the gene matches. In nucleotides, the CDR3 is TGCAGCGTGCGGACAGGGGTGGGCCAGCCCCAGCATTTT. It encodes CSVRTGVGQPQHF.

The chain has TRBV28 and TRBJ2-1; 12 nucleotides line up with TRBD2. The germline V gene has CDR1 MDHEN and CDR2 SYDVKM. This CDR3 has 16 amino acids. V dropped 2 bases and J dropped 3; count of bases not matched to a gene: 2. The CDR3 bases are TGTGCCAGCAGTTTAAAGACTAGCGGGAGCTACAATGAGCAGTTCTTC. This gives the protein CASSLKTSGSYNEQFF.

This clone was seen more than once but under ten times. The chain has TRBV5-1 and TRBJ1-3; 7 bases fit TRBD1. J lost 0 bases, V lost 3 bases, and 6 bases had no gene match. The CDR3 length is 16 residues. The germline V gene encodes CDR1 SGHRS and CDR2 YFSETQ. This CDR3 reads CASSWGQYGSGNTIYF. In nucleotides, the CDR3 is TGCGCCAGCAGCTGGGGACAGTATGGCTCTGGAAACACCATATATTTT.

This clone was seen a handful of times. V and J are TRBV7-3 and TRBJ2-2; 7 nucleotides line up with TRBD2. CDR1 is SGHTA and CDR2 is FQGTGA in the germline V gene. V dropped 5 bases and J dropped 7; count of bases not matched to a gene: 10. This CDR3 region has 15 residues. The CDR3 coding sequence is TGTGCCAGCAGCCCCCTAGGGGCGGGAGACGGGGAGCTGTTTTTT. Its translation is CASSPLGAGDGELFF.

The chain carries TRBV28 and TRBJ2-1; D remains unclear. Germline loops: CDR1 MDHEN, CDR2 SYDVKM. The CDR3 loop spans 16 amino acids. Trimming stripped 7 bases from V and 0 bases from J, with 16 bases between. The CDR3, as DNA: TGTGCCAGCACCTCAACAGCCGCCATCTCCTACAATGAGCAGTTCTTC. Amino acid sequence: CASTSTAAISYNEQFF.

This clone was found a few times. The chain links TRBV6-5 to TRBJ2-5; perhaps TRBD2 as D (6 bases). Trimming shortened V by 8 bases and J by 6 bases, and 10 bases separated the two germline ends. The length of the CDR3 is 11 residues. The germline gives CDR1 MNHEY, CDR2 SVGAGI. The CDR3 loop reads CASQGGKTQYF. DNA for the CDR3: TGTGCCAGCCAGGGAGGAAAGACCCAGTACTTC.

By share, this clone ranks as medium-sized. The chain joins TRBV7-3 to TRBJ2-1; 9 bases match TRBD2. The CDR3 sequence is 15 residues long. Losses at the gene ends were 2 bases for V and 6 bases for J; bases not matched to a gene: 5. Germline values: CDR1 SGHTA, CDR2 FQGTGA. The CDR3 sequence: CASSLEGLATNEQFF. CDR3 coding DNA: TGTGCCAGCAGCTTAGAAGGACTAGCGACCAATGAGCAGTTCTTC.

This clone was seen more than once but under ten times. The chain combines TRBV18 with TRBJ2-7; D is possibly TRBD2 (5 bases). Looked up from germline, CDR1 is KGHSH and CDR2 is LQKENI. Between the trimmed V and J ends, which lost 2 bases and 3 bases, there was a span of 8 bases. The CDR3 totals 13 residues. CDR3 in DNA: TGTGCCAGCTCACCATCCGGGAACTACGAGCAGTACTTC. This gives the protein CASSPSGNYEQYF.

This chain joins TRBV4-2 and TRBJ2-5; weak D call: TRBD2 (6 bases). Trimming cost V 2 bases and J 4 bases, with 14 bases left between them. Germline V CDR1 and CDR2: LGHNA, YNFKEQ. The CDR3 sequence is 15 residues long. The CDR3 loop is CASSQSHRTTETQYF. The CDR3 DNA follows: TGTGCCAGCAGCCAAAGTCATCGGACTACAGAGACCCAGTACTTC.

The rearrangement uses TRBV19 and TRBJ2-2; TRBD2 aligns across 10 bases. The CDR3 totals 18 residues. Germline CDR1 LNHDA, CDR2 SQIVND (reference sequence). V was pared by 1 base and J by 4 bases, with 9 bases of the junction left unmatched. CDR3 amino acids: CASSIGFGLAGATGELFF. The CDR3 DNA is TGTGCCAGTAGTATAGGGTTCGGGCTAGCGGGAGCCACCGGGGAGCTGTTTTTT.

This clone was counted a few times. The genes are TRBV6-6 and TRBJ2-6, with a tentative D call TRBD1 (6 bases). Germline V gene sequence: CDR1 MNHNY, CDR2 SVGAGI (reference sequence). The CDR3 has 16 residues. The ends were cut back, 6 bases at V and 0 bases at J, with 12 bases in the middle. CDR3 sequence: CASRVTGNSGANVLTF. CDR3 DNA: TGTGCCAGCAGGGTAACAGGGAACTCTGGGGCCAACGTCCTGACTTTC.

The rearrangement links TRBV10-3 to TRBJ2-1, with unresolved D. Germline V gene data show CDR1 as ENHRY and CDR2 as SYGVKD. V dropped 6 bases and J dropped 7 bases, with 7 bases sitting between them. The CDR3 runs to 11 residues. This CDR3 is CAIRAANEQFF. In DNA, the CDR3 is TGTGCCATCAGGGCTGCTAATGAGCAGTTCTTC.

The rearrangement joins TRBV11-2 to TRBJ1-1; D not resolved. The germline gives CDR1 SGHAT, CDR2 FQNNGV. The CDR3 is made up of 12 amino acids. Trimming left V 4 bases short and J 10 bases short, with 13 bases between. CDR3 coding DNA: TGTGCCAGCAGCTCTCCCCCCACAAGAGCTTTCTTT. Amino acids: CASSSPPTRAFF.